The 5 T cell receptor beta chains presented below share a single source sample, sequenced in a study of shared clonotypes between healthy human individuals. The naive CD8 subset, CD45RO-negative cells positively selected for CCR7, excluded terminally differentiated effector memory CD45RA+ cells. Data came from immunoSEQ multiplex PCR; TCRdb stores just in-frame clones and leaves some out. The sample comprises about 2.1 million clones, around 93% of which are singletons, and less than 2% rests with the top ten. Sequences were obtained from naive CD8+ T cells from PBMCs. Receptors were obtained from a young man in good health. Some clones in this sample may be carry-over from other donors' samples.

The chain uses TRBV4-2 and TRBJ2-1; 14 nucleotides agree with TRBD2. With V trimmed by 6 bases and J by 5 bases, 12 bases remained unmatched. The CDR3 loop spans 18 amino acids. Germline lookup yields CDR1 LGHNA and CDR2 YNFKEQ. The DNA of the CDR3 is TGTGCCAGCAGGCCCAGACTAGCGGGAGGGCCTGTGGACAATGAGCAGTTCTTC. Translated, it gives CASRPRLAGGPVDNEQFF.

This clone was counted only a few times. At the DNA level, this CDR3 is encoded by other sequences in the same sample as well. V gene TRBV5-1 combines with J gene TRBJ2-7, with 7 bases aligning to TRBD1. Germline V gene data show CDR1 as SGHRS and CDR2 as YFSETQ. V lost 0 bases to trimming and J lost 2 bases; unmatched junction nucleotides: 2. The CDR3 has 14 residues. In DNA form, the CDR3 reads TGCGCCAGCAGCTTGGGGCAGGGGGCCTACGAGCAGTACTTC. This codes for CASSLGQGAYEQYF.

The chain carries TRBV6-6 and TRBJ1-1; tentatively, D is TRBD1 (5 bases). Trimming stripped 5 bases from V and 0 bases from J, with 13 bases between. Germline V CDR1 and CDR2: MNHNY, SVGAGI (reference sequence). CDR3 length: 15 residues. The CDR3 loop reads CASSPLWGMNTEAFF. DNA of the CDR3: TGTGCCAGCAGTCCTCTCTGGGGCATGAACACTGAAGCTTTCTTT.

The rearrangement links TRBV7-2 to TRBJ2-7; weak D call: TRBD2 (7 bases). Trimming shortened V by 6 bases and J by 7 bases, and 22 bases separated the two germline ends. CDR3 length equals 15 residues. Germline assignment: CDR1 SGHTA and CDR2 FQGNSA. In nucleotides, the CDR3 is TGTGCCAGCAGACCTCTCGCGGGGGCATCGGGGGAGCAGTACTTC. Protein product: CASRPLAGASGEQYF.

The CDR3 region has the DNA TGTGCCAGCAGCGTAGGTTTCGCCCCTAACTATGGCTACACCTTC. It translates to CASSVGFAPNYGYTF. The rearrangement links TRBV9 to TRBJ1-2; D remains ambiguous. The germline V gene has CDR1 SGDLS and CDR2 YYNGEE. Trimming left V 0 bases short and J 0 bases short, with 9 bases between. This CDR3 comprises 15 residues.